Included here is one TCR beta chain sequence, with context. CDR3 length: 15 amino acids. The V gene end was trimmed by 4 bases and the J gene end by 10 bases; junction bases not matched to a gene: 10. CDR1 and CDR2 from the germline V gene are LGHNA and YSLEER. The sample comes from a study of blood T cell repertoires in COVID-19. Study-wide context: Samples representing acute and convalescent COVID-19 were sourced from the United States, Italy and Spain. The analysed material was cDNA or gDNA that came from T cells, B-cell-depleted T cells, or PBMCs.

Per the study methods: Estimated nucleated cell counts came from reference gene primer amplification. Assay used: immunoSEQ multiplex PCR; TCRdb lists only in-frame clones, some missing. V and J calls plus clone size are reproduced from that table; the DNA served to infer D and trimming. The table records fewer than 400,000 clones, around 80% of them present only once. What was sequenced was peripheral blood. This TCR derives from a man aged 30 to 45 with active or convalescent COVID-19. The chain combines TRBV4-3 with TRBJ1-4; TRBD1 aligns across 9 bases. The CDR3 spells CASSLHRDREGKLFF. CDR3 bases: TGCGCCAGCAGCCTACACCGGGACAGGGAAGGAAAACTGTTTTTT.